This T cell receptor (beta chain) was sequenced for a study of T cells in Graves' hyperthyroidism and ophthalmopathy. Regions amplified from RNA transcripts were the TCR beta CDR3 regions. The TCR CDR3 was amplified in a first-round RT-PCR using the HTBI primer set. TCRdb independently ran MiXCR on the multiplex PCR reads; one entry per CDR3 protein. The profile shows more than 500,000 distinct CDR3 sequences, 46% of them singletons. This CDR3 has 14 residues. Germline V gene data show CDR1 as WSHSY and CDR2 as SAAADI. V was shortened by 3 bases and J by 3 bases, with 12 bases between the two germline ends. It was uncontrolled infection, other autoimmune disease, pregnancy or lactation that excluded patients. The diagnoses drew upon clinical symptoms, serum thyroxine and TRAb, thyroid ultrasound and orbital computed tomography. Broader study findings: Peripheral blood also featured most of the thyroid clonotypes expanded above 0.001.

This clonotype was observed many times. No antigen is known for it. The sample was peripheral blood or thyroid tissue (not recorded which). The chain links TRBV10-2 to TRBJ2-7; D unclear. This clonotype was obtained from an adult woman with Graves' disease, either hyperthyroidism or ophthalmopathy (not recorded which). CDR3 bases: TGCGCCAGCAGTGACGACGAGAAGCGCTACGAGCAGTACTTC. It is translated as CASSDDEKRYEQYF.